This T cell receptor (beta chain) was sequenced in a study of response to subunit inactivated influenza vaccine. General study results and limits: New T cells are recruited in small numbers by each seasonal influenza vaccination, according to the authors' suggestion.

This clonotype was recorded at least ten times. What it binds is unknown. V was clipped by 6 bases and J by 12 bases; unmatched bases: 7. The CDR3 is 12 residues long. MiXCR, applied by TCRdb to the RT-PCR reads, yields one record per CDR3 protein. Seen here are about 500,000 distinct CDR3 sequences, 10% to 15% observed once, and the top ten hold around 13%. The receptor comes from a man aged 50-60 years who received an inactivated influenza vaccine. The chain carries TRBV12-3 or TRBV12-4 and TRBJ2-1; 8 bases match TRBD1. Source: PBMCs from blood, taken more than 35 days after vaccination. CDR3 protein: CASRRTGTGQFF. Here the CDR3 DNA reads TGTGCCAGCAGGCGAACCGGGACAGGGCAGTTCTTC.